What follows are 25 T cell receptor beta chains derived from one specimen sequenced in a study. Cells sorted as Tregs were CD4+, CD25+ and CD127-/low. TCRdb ran MiXCR on the 5' RACE reads and lists one entry per CDR3 protein. The repertoire holds 32,000 or so distinct CDR3 sequences, roughly a quarter seen once, with 2% to 2.5% in the top ten. The specimen was tumor-infiltrating Tregs sorted from the breast tumor. These receptors were collected from a female donor with breast cancer.

The sample holds one count of this clonotype. The chain combines TRBV15 with TRBJ1-1; TRBD1 might be the D (5 bases). The CDR3 totals 15 residues. Germline V lookup: CDR1 LNHNV, CDR2 YYDKDF (reference sequence). V was cut by 0 bases and J by 5 bases, with 13 bases left in between. The CDR3 bases are TGTGCCACCAGCAGAGATGGGGGGAGTGGTACTGAAGCTTTCTTT. Translated: CATSRDGGSGTEAFF.

This clonotype was counted only a few times. The genes are TRBV20-1 and TRBJ1-5; D may be TRBD1 (5 bases). Germline CDR1 is DFQATT and CDR2 is SNEGSKA (reference sequence). The V gene lost 4 bases and the J gene lost 6 bases, with 19 bases spanning the gap. The CDR3 has 15 residues. CDR3 loop: CSAIGGRVGGQPQHF. CDR3 DNA sequence: TGCAGTGCTATCGGGGGGAGGGTGGGCGGTCAGCCCCAGCATTTT.

This clonotype was counted at least ten times. This chain links TRBV6-5 with TRBJ2-1, with unresolved D. The V gene lost 3 bases and the J gene lost 12 bases, with 9 bases spanning the gap. Germline CDR1 reads MNHEY; CDR2 reads SVGAGI. CDR3 length: 11 residues. CDR3 nucleotide sequence: TGTGCCAGCAGTTATATGGGTGGGCAGTTCTTC. It specifies CASSYMGGQFF.

This clonotype showed up many times. The chain combines TRBV12-3 or TRBV12-4 with TRBJ2-1; the match to TRBD2 covers 10 bases. V was pared by 3 bases and J by 9 bases, with 8 bases of the junction left unmatched. The CDR3 extends over 15 amino acids. The CDR3 here is CASSFSSGRGGEQFF. CDR3 nucleotide sequence: TGTGCCAGCAGTTTCTCCAGCGGGAGGGGAGGTGAGCAGTTCTTC.

In its sample, this clonotype was seen many times. V and J are TRBV24-1 and TRBJ2-1; the D is unclear. The CDR3 runs to 13 residues. Germline CDR1 is KGHDR and CDR2 is SFDVKD. The V gene lost 4 bases and the J gene lost 2 bases, with 5 bases spanning the gap. The CDR3 region is CATSEQPYNEQFF. The CDR3 DNA follows: TGTGCCACCAGTGAACAGCCCTACAATGAGCAGTTCTTC.

The chain carries TRBV18 and TRBJ2-7, with D uncertain. Trimming pared 8 bases from V and 6 bases from J, leaving 26 bases between. The CDR3 length is 16 residues. From germline, CDR1 is KGHSH and CDR2 LQKENI. This chain's CDR3 is CASAPKIGRESFEQYF. In DNA form, the CDR3 reads TGTGCCAGCGCTCCTAAAATTGGCCGAGAAAGCTTCGAGCAGTACTTC.

This clonotype was recorded at least ten times. This chain uses TRBV12-3 or TRBV12-4 with TRBJ1-1, with D tentatively TRBD1 (5 bases). The CDR3 is 13 amino acids. The V gene lost 3 bases and the J gene lost 1 base, with 6 bases spanning the gap. In DNA, the CDR3 is TGTGCCAGCAGTTTTGGGGGGAACACTGAAGCTTTCTTT. This codes for CASSFGGNTEAFF.

In the case of this clonotype: Likely a read error: the CDR3 ends without its conserved phenylalanine or tryptophan. This sequence joins TRBV6-1 and TRBJ2-7, with 10 nucleotides matching TRBD2. Germline CDR1 is MNHNS and CDR2 is SASEGT. This CDR3 region has 15 residues. Trimming cost V 1 base and J 0 bases; bases outside gene matches: 0. CDR3: CASSEGTSGSYEQYS. The CDR3 nucleotides are TGTGCCAGCAGTGAAGGGACTAGCGGCTCCTACGAGCAGTACTCC.

At least ten counts were recorded for this clonotype. This chain uses TRBV11-2 with TRBJ2-2, with D possibly being TRBD2 (5 bases). Germline-derived CDR1 and CDR2 are SGHAT and FQNNGV. Trimming removed 5 bases at V and 5 bases at J, with 18 bases between. CDR3 size: 16 residues. CDR3 nucleotides: TGTGCCAGCAGCCGACTGAGCGGATTAGGGACCGGGGAGCTGTTTTTT. This codes for CASSRLSGLGTGELFF.

This clonotype was seen many times. The chain has TRBV11-2 and TRBJ2-1; TRBD2 matches 7 bases. The CDR3 is made up of 15 amino acids. The germline gives CDR1 SGHAT, CDR2 FQNNGV. Germline trimming cut 1 base from V and 5 bases from J; bases unmatched to any gene: 5. This CDR3 is CASSLGTREHNEQFF. The CDR3 region has the DNA TGTGCCAGCAGCTTAGGGACGCGGGAGCACAATGAGCAGTTCTTC.

This clonotype occurred a few times. The rearrangement joins TRBV12-5 to TRBJ1-5; 8 bases fit TRBD1. Germline CDR1 is LGHNT and CDR2 is FRNRAP. The J segment lost 3 bases and the V segment lost 2 bases, leaving 9 bases of the junction unmatched. The CDR3 sequence is 17 residues long. In DNA, the CDR3 is TGTGCTAGTGGTTTGTACGCCGGGACAGGTTCCAATCAGCCCCAGCATTTT. Encoded protein: CASGLYAGTGSNQPQHF.

Concerning this clonotype: Compared with germline, one end of the junction differs, possibly owing to a read error. The V call is TRBV12-3 or TRBV12-4, the J call TRBJ2-1; 8 bases agree with TRBD2. The CDR3 is 15 amino acids. The CDR3, as DNA: TGTGCCAGCAGGTATAGACTAGCGACTTACAATGAGCAGTCCTTC. The encoded protein is CASRYRLATYNEQSF.

This clonotype turned up a few times. This sequence joins TRBV30 and TRBJ1-2; 11 positions agree with TRBD1. The CDR3 runs 13 residues. V lost 8 bases and J lost 6; bases outside the gene matches: 8. The germline V gene has CDR1 GTSNPN and CDR2 SVGIG (reference sequence). In nucleotides, the CDR3 is TGTGCCCGGAACCGGGACAGGGGGGATGGCTACACCTTC. Translation: CARNRDRGDGYTF.

This clonotype was found many times. DNA of the CDR3: TGCAGTGCTGAGGGCGCTGGCGGGAGGGCGCTAAATGAGCAGTTCTTC. Its translation is CSAEGAGGRALNEQFF. The rearrangement joins TRBV20-1 to TRBJ2-1, with 9 bases lining up with TRBD2. Trimming at V came to 5 bases and at J to 7 bases, leaving 15 bases not matched to a gene. CDR1 is DFQATT, CDR2 SNEGSKA, per germline (reference sequence). This CDR3 contains 16 residues.

Regarding this clonotype: One base away lies a much larger clone, so this may be a sequencing read error. The CDR3 DNA reads TGTGCCAGCAGTTTGGGGACCCATGGCTACACCTTC. Translating it yields CASSLGTHGYTF. This chain joins TRBV6-2 or TRBV6-3 and TRBJ1-2; D is perhaps TRBD1 (5 bases). Trimming left V 4 bases short and J 6 bases short, with 9 bases between. The CDR3 loop spans 12 amino acids. Germline V gives CDR1 MNHEY, CDR2 SVGEGT.

This clonotype was picked up a small number of times. V and J are TRBV12-3 or TRBV12-4 and TRBJ1-1; TRBD1 might be the D (5 bases). The CDR3 is 16 residues long. Trimming left V 4 bases short and J 5 bases short, with 20 bases between. The CDR3 protein is CASSSPPTGWGTEAFF. The DNA of the CDR3 is TGTGCCAGCAGTTCCCCACCCACGGGGTGGGGGACTGAAGCTTTCTTT.

Concerning this clonotype: This may be a read error: a much more frequent sequence differs by one nucleotide. The rearrangement joins TRBV6-6 to TRBJ1-1; no clear D. Germline V gene lookup returns CDR1 MNHNY and CDR2 SVGAGI (reference sequence). V was clipped by 5 bases and J by 1 base, with 17 bases between them. The CDR3 sequence is 16 residues long. The CDR3 bases are TGTGCCAGCAGTCCCTCCCTGTGTCAGGAGAACACTGAAGCTTTCTTT. Protein sequence: CASSPSLCQENTEAFF.

This clonotype was recorded at least ten times. The chain joins TRBV11-1 to TRBJ2-1, with TRBD2 matching over 7 bases. Germline V CDR1 and CDR2: SGHAT, FQDESV (reference sequence). The J segment lost 9 bases and the V segment lost 5 bases, leaving 4 bases of the junction unmatched. There are 12 residues in the CDR3. The CDR3 spells CASSRREFEQFF. DNA for the CDR3: TGTGCCAGCAGCCGGCGGGAGTTTGAGCAGTTCTTC. Full variable domain (outside the CDR3, taken from reference TRBV11-1 and TRBJ2-1): EAEVAQSPRYKITEKSQAVAFWCDPISGHATLYWYRQILGQGPELLVQFQDESVVDDSQLPKDRFSAERLKGVDSTLKIQPAELGDSAMYLCASSRREFEQFFGPGTRLTVL.

By its share, this clonotype is medium-sized (0.01 to 0.1%). The CDR3 DNA reads as TGCAGTGCTAGCGGCCACGCCACGACTAATGAAAAACTGTTTTTT. It is translated as CSASGHATTNEKLFF. This chain joins TRBV20-1 and TRBJ1-4; D is unresolved. In germline, CDR1 is DFQATT, CDR2 SNEGSKA (reference sequence). The CDR3 has 15 residues. V was clipped by 3 bases and J by 2 bases, with 13 bases between them.

This clonotype has ten or more counts. The V gene is TRBV20-1, the J gene TRBJ1-2; 7 bases align to TRBD1. Looked up from germline, CDR1 is DFQATT and CDR2 is SNEGSKA (reference sequence). The CDR3 loop spans 12 amino acids. The CDR3 region has the DNA TGCACCGCCGGAGGGGGCAGGTATGGCTACACCTTC. Its translation is CTAGGGRYGYTF.

This chain connects TRBV6-6 to TRBJ1-5; D may be TRBD1 (5 bases). Trimming stripped 0 bases from V and 6 bases from J, with 12 bases between. The CDR3 length is 15 residues. The V gene's germline CDR1 is MNHNY and CDR2 SVGAGI (reference sequence). CDR3 in DNA: TGTGCCAGCAGTTACTCGGGGGGGGATGTTCAGCCCCAGCATTTT. Its protein product is CASSYSGGDVQPQHF.

The table lists this clonotype with a few counts. CDR3 DNA sequence: TGTGCCATCAGTGAACCGACAGGGGACCTTTACGAGCAGTACTTC. This codes for CAISEPTGDLYEQYF. The chain combines TRBV10-3 with TRBJ2-7; 8 positions match TRBD1. V lost 3 bases, J lost 4 bases, and 8 bases stayed unmatched. The CDR3 is made up of 15 amino acids. Germline V gene lookup returns CDR1 ENHRY and CDR2 SYGVKD.

This clonotype occurred once. Sequence at one end of the junction differs from germline and may be a read error. The V call is TRBV12-3 or TRBV12-4, the J call TRBJ2-1; either TRBD1 or TRBD2 may fit D (6 bases each). The CDR3 is 19 amino acids. The CDR3 loop reads CASSATRRGVTASHNEQFF. The CDR3 coding sequence is TGTGCCAGCAGTGCAACTAGGAGGGGGGTGACAGCCTCCCACAATGAGCAGTTCTTC.

This clonotype was observed a handful of times. Just one base apart from a much larger clone, this may be a read error. CDR3 coding DNA: TGCGCCAGCAGTGAGTCAAACAGACAATACACTGAAGCTTCCTTT. Its protein product is CASSESNRQYTEASF. The rearrangement uses TRBV10-1 and TRBJ1-1; D is unclear. CDR1 WNHNN and CDR2 SYGVQD come from the germline V gene (reference sequence). The CDR3 consists of 15 residues.

The chain employs TRBV7-8 and TRBJ2-7; unclear D gene. Trimming shortened V by 0 bases and J by 4 bases, and 7 bases separated the two germline ends. The CDR3 consists of 13 residues. Germline-derived CDR1 and CDR2 are SGHVS and FQNEAQ. This CDR3 is CASSLALPYEQYF. CDR3 DNA: TGTGCCAGCAGCTTAGCATTGCCATACGAGCAGTACTTC.